The 10 T cell receptor beta chains below come from one sample, sequenced in a study of glioma-infiltrating T cells. The iRepertoire nested amplicon-rescue multiplex PCR amplified TCR alpha and beta CDR3s from RNA. In TCRdb, the multiplex PCR reads were re-called with MiXCR into one record per CDR3 protein. Altogether fewer than 55,000 distinct CDR3 sequences are present, 20% to 25% being singletons, with the ten largest covering around 6.7%. Sequenced sample: glioma tissue, nonneoplastic brain tissue, or PBMCs (not recorded which). These receptors originate from a human donor with low-grade glioma or glioblastoma, undergoing nonglioma brain surgery, or in good health (not recorded which).

This clonotype showed up many times. This chain uses TRBV20-1 with TRBJ2-7; D unresolved. Trimming cost V 3 bases and J 0 bases, with 9 bases left between them. There are 13 residues in the CDR3. Germline V CDR1 and CDR2: DFQATT, SNEGSKA (reference sequence). The CDR3 DNA follows: TGCAGTGCTAGGGGGTCTCACTCCTACGAGCAGTACTTC. It codes for CSARGSHSYEQYF.

This clonotype was seen repeatedly, ten times or more. V and J are TRBV7-9 and TRBJ1-1, with D unclear. The CDR3 is 13 amino acids. Per the germline V gene, CDR1 is SEHNR and CDR2 is FQNEAQ (reference sequence). The ends were cut back, 3 bases at V and 4 bases at J, with 9 bases in the middle. The CDR3 here is CASSFNHPTEAFF. The CDR3 DNA is TGTGCCAGCAGCTTTAATCATCCCACTGAAGCTTTCTTT.

As to this clonotype: A read error is possible here, since a much larger clone lies one base away. V and J are TRBV7-3 and TRBJ2-7; 8 positions agree with TRBD1. Germline CDR1 is SGHTA and CDR2 is FQGTGA. Trimming at V came to 2 bases and at J to 2 bases, leaving 2 bases not matched to a gene. The length of the CDR3 is 14 residues. This CDR3 is CASSLGTGPYEQYF. DNA for the CDR3: TGTGCCAGCAGCTTAGGGACAGGCCCCTACGAGCAGTACTTC. The whole variable domain, remainder taken from reference TRBV7-3 and TRBJ2-7, is GAGVSQTPSNKVTEKGKYVELRCDPISGHTALYWYRQSLGQGPEFLIYFQGTGAADDSGLPNDRFFAVRPEGSVSTLKIQRTERGDSAVYLCASSLGTGPYEQYFGPGTRLTVT.

This clonotype came up many times. This rearrangement joins TRBV24-1 to TRBJ2-1, with 9 bases lining up with TRBD1. Trimming took 3 bases from V and 0 from J; bases not matched to a gene: 2. Germline CDR1 is KGHDR and CDR2 is SFDVKD. This CDR3 region has 16 residues. This CDR3 reads CATSDQDRGSYNEQFF. DNA of the CDR3: TGTGCCACCAGTGATCAGGACAGGGGCTCCTACAATGAGCAGTTCTTC.

This clonotype came up many times. CDR3 coding DNA: TGCGCCAGCAGCCCCACCCCGGGAGCCGCCTACAATGAGCAGTTCTTC. Protein: CASSPTPGAAYNEQFF. The chain combines TRBV5-1 with TRBJ2-1; tentatively, D is TRBD2 (6 bases). This CDR3 has 16 amino acids. V was trimmed by 4 bases and J by 2 bases, leaving 16 bases between them. Germline loops: CDR1 SGHRS, CDR2 YFSETQ.

This clonotype was counted many times. The chain is built from TRBV6-1 and TRBJ2-7; no firm D call. This CDR3 is built from 13 residues. The germline V and J ends were trimmed by 5 bases and 2 bases, with 10 bases remaining between them. Germline-derived CDR1 and CDR2 are MNHNS and SASEGT. The chain's CDR3 is CASSRSGAYEQYF. In DNA form, the CDR3 reads TGTGCCAGCAGTAGGTCTGGGGCCTACGAGCAGTACTTC.

The J gene is TRBJ2-3, the V gene TRBV12-3 or TRBV12-4; perhaps D is TRBD1 or TRBD2 (5 bases each). This CDR3 is built from 14 residues. V was clipped by 6 bases and J by 2 bases, with 12 bases between them. The CDR3 region has the DNA TGTGCCAGCAGACCTGGGACGGCCACAGATACGCAGTATTTT. It codes for CASRPGTATDTQYF.

There are many counts of this clonotype. Mismatch with germline at one junction end may stem from a read error. This chain links TRBV6-1 with TRBJ2-7; D possibly corresponds to TRBD2 (6 bases). The V gene's germline CDR1 is MNHNS and CDR2 SASEGT. The CDR3 covers 13 residues. CDR3 nucleotide sequence: TGTGCCAGCTGTGAGTCAGCGGGCTACGAGCAGTACTTC. Protein sequence: CASCESAGYEQYF.

This clonotype was seen at least ten times. CDR3 sequence (DNA): TGCAGTGCCTCCAACTGGGCGGCTATCAACGACATTCAGTACTTC. Protein product: CSASNWAAINDIQYF. V usage is TRBV20-1 and J usage is TRBJ2-4; no clear D. CDR1 is DFQATT, CDR2 SNEGSKA, per germline (reference sequence). This CDR3 has 15 amino acids. V was clipped by 6 bases and J by 8 bases, with 23 bases between them.

This clonotype was picked up many times. The chain is built from TRBV12-3 or TRBV12-4 and TRBJ1-1; 7 nucleotides align to TRBD1. V shed 4 bases, J shed 5 bases, and the junction held 4 bases outside the gene matches. The CDR3 totals 13 residues. CDR3 loop: CASSYRGGTEAFF. The CDR3 DNA is TGTGCCAGCAGTTACAGGGGCGGAACTGAAGCTTTCTTT.